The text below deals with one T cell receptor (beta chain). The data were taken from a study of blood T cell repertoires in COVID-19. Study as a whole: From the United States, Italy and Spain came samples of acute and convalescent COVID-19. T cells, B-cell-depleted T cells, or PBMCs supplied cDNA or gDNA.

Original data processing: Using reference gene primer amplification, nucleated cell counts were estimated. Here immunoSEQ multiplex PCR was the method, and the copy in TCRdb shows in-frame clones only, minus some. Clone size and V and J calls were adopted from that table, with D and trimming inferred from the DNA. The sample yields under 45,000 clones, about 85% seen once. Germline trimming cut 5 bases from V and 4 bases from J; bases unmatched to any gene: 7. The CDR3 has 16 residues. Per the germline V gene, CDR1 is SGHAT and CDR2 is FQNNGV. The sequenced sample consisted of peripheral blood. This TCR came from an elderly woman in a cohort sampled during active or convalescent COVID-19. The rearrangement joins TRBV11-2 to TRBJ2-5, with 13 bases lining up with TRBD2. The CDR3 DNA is TGTGCCAGCAGCCAAACTAGCGGGGGGGAGGGAGAGACCCAGTACTTC. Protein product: CASSQTSGGEGETQYF.